The source of this TCR beta chain is a study of T cells in Graves' hyperthyroidism and ophthalmopathy. Study-wide context: Peripheral blood was acquired at first diagnosis, ahead of any therapy whatsoever. Overall study findings and caveats: In blood, most of the thyroid clonotypes expanded above 0.001 were also present.

The CDR3 spans 13 residues. The ends were cut back, 3 bases at V and 7 bases at J, with 12 bases in the middle. Of note for this clonotype: Its cognate antigen is unknown.

Amplified TCR beta CDR3 regions derived from RNA transcripts. Carried out on the TCR CDR3, a first-round RT-PCR used the HTBI primer set. From the multiplex PCR reads, TCRdb called clonotypes with MiXCR, one entry per CDR3 protein. This sample has around 760,000 distinct CDR3 sequences, with roughly a third found just once. The sequence came from a woman between 40 and 50 years old with Graves' hyperthyroidism. The chain carries TRBV12-3 or TRBV12-4 and TRBJ1-1, with TRBD1 as a possible D gene (5 bases). The sample was blood. CDR3 in amino acids: CASSFVMQGEAFF. The CDR3 DNA reads TGTGCCAGCAGTTTCGTGATGCAGGGTGAAGCTTTCTTT.